These T cell receptor beta chains were read from a single sample in a study of blood T cell repertoires in COVID-19. The repertoire was sequenced with immunoSEQ multiplex PCR; TCRdb's copy has only in-frame clones and lacks some. The table has 250,000 or so clones, around 87% seen once. Sequencing was carried out using peripheral blood. These receptors came from a woman aged 55 to 70 with COVID-19, enrolled during active disease. Each CDR3 is given with its conserved first and last residue. D genes are given only for firm matches. Rows may omit the clone size; those that give it use once, few, many or a size class.

J gene | CDR3 length | V gene | D gene | clone size | CDR3 DNA | CDR3 protein
TRBJ2-1 | 13 | TRBV20-1 | . | . | TGCAGTGCTAGTTGGGGCAGCTACAATGAGCAGTTCTTC | CSASWGSYNEQFF
TRBJ1-2 | 14 | TRBV5-1 | . | few | TGCGCCAGCAGCTTACCCGGGGAAGGGTATGGCTACACCTTC | CASSLPGEGYGYTF
TRBJ2-7 | 14 | TRBV11-2 | . | . | TGTGCCAGCAGCTTACGGGGGATCTCCTACGAGCAGTACTTC | CASSLRGISYEQYF
TRBJ2-3 | 15 | TRBV3-1/TRBV3-2 | TRBD1 | . | TGTGCCAGCAGCCAAGACCGGGACAGGGTTTGGACGCAGTATTTT | CASSQDRDRVWTQYF
TRBJ2-7 | 14 | TRBV14 | . | . | TGTGCCAGCAGTCTGGTCCCAGGGCCCTACGAGCAGTACTTC | CASSLVPGPYEQYF
TRBJ2-1 | 13 | TRBV4-2 | . | . | TGTGCCAGCAGCCAAGACGTTCACAATGAGCAGTTCTTC | CASSQDVHNEQFF
TRBJ2-5 | 15 | TRBV11-3 | TRBD2 | . | TGTGCCAGCAGCTGGGGGACTAGCGGCCAAGAGACCCAGTACTTC | CASSWGTSGQETQYF
TRBJ1-3 | 14 | TRBV19 | . | . | TGTGCCAGTACGCTCACAGTACTTGGAAACACCATATATTTT | CASTLTVLGNTIYF
TRBJ2-1 | 14 | TRBV6-5 | TRBD2 | . | TGTGCCAGCAGTCGTAGCGGGGGGGCCTATGAGCAGTTCTTC | CASSRSGGAYEQFF
TRBJ2-1 | 12 | TRBV9 | . | . | TGTGCCAGCAGCGCGGGGGGCACTGAGCAGTTCTTC | CASSAGGTEQFF
TRBJ2-5 | 15 | TRBV7-2 | TRBD2 | . | TGTGCCAGCAGCTTAGGAGCGGGGGGCCGGGAGACCCAGTACTTC | CASSLGAGGRETQYF
TRBJ1-3 | 17 | TRBV18 | TRBD1 | . | TGTGCCAGCTCACCTTTCCCGGGACAGGGCTCTGGAAACACCATATATTTT | CASSPFPGQGSGNTIYF
TRBJ2-5 | 18 | TRBV9 | . | . | TGTGCCAGCAGCCGAGGGTCCGTAGGAGCGGGCATTTGGGAGACCCAGTACTTC | CASSRGSVGAGIWETQYF
TRBJ1-2 | 13 | TRBV5-1 | . | . | TGCGCCAGCAGCTTGGGGGGCAGCACCGGCTACACCTTC | CASSLGGSTGYTF
TRBJ1-6 | 13 | TRBV9 | . | . | TGTGCCAGCAGCTACTCAGGGAATTCACCCCTCCACTTT | CASSYSGNSPLHF
TRBJ1-1 | 12 | TRBV19 | TRBD1 | few | TGTGCCAGCTTGACAGGGGACACTGAAGCTTTCTTT | CASLTGDTEAFF
TRBJ1-2 | 12 | TRBV9 | . | . | TGTGCCAGCAGCGTAAACGGGTATGGCTACACCTTC | CASSVNGYGYTF
TRBJ1-6 | 15 | TRBV6-2/TRBV6-3 | . | . | TGTGCCAGCAGTTTGAGCGTTGGGGGGACTTCACCCCTCCACTTT | CASSLSVGGTSPLHF
TRBJ2-7 | 15 | TRBV14 | . | . | TGTGCCAGCAGCCAAGATTGGGCAGTCCCATACGAGCAGTACTTC | CASSQDWAVPYEQYF
TRBJ2-7 | 14 | TRBV7-2 | . | . | TGTGCCAGCAGCTCCCGGACAGCCTCGGACGAGCAGTACTTC | CASSSRTASDEQYF
TRBJ1-2 | 17 | TRBV19 | . | once | TGTGCCAGTAGTATAGGGGGAGGGGCCTTTTCATACTATGGCTACACCTTC | CASSIGGGAFSYYGYTF
TRBJ2-5 | 15 | TRBV6-5 | . | . | TGTGCCAGCAGTTACTCGGCAGGGGCAGTGGAGACCCAGTACTTC | CASSYSAGAVETQYF
TRBJ1-6 | 16 | TRBV6-5 | . | . | TGTGCCAGCAGTTACGACAGAAACTCCTATAATTCACCCCTCCACTTT | CASSYDRNSYNSPLHF
TRBJ1-2 | 15 | TRBV9 | . | . | TGTGCCAGCAGTTTGGGGGACATCTCATCTCGAGGCTACACCTTC | CASSLGDISSRGYTF
TRBJ1-5 | 17 | TRBV5-6 | TRBD1 | once | TGTGCCAGCAGCTTGGGTAAGGGACAGCTGGGGCGTCAGCCCCAGCATTTT | CASSLGKGQLGRQPQHF
TRBJ1-1 | 14 | TRBV2 | TRBD1 | . | TGTGCCAGCAGCCCTTTGGACAGGGCCACTGAAGCTTTCTTT | CASSPLDRATEAFF
TRBJ2-1 | 15 | TRBV9 | TRBD2 | . | TGTGCCAGCAGTTCCCCGGGGGGGTCCTACAATGAGCAGTTCTTC | CASSSPGGSYNEQFF
TRBJ1-2 | 14 | TRBV5-6 | . | . | TGTGCCAGCAGCTTGGCGTCCCAGGGGAGTAGCTACACCTTC | CASSLASQGSSYTF
TRBJ2-6 | 18 | TRBV6-2/TRBV6-3 | . | . | TGTGCCAGCAGCGGCGAGATCCTACGGGGTTTTGGGGCCAACGTCCTGACTTTC | CASSGEILRGFGANVLTF
TRBJ2-7 | 11 | TRBV10-1 | . | . | TGCGCCAGCAGTACACCCTACGAGCAGTACTTC | CASSTPYEQYF
TRBJ1-5 | 12 | TRBV2 | . | few | TGTGCCAGCAGTGTGAGCGGTCAGCCCCAGCATTTT | CASSVSGQPQHF
TRBJ1-4 | 15 | TRBV7-6 | TRBD1 | . | TGTGCCAGCAGCCCGAGACAGGGCTTTAATGAAAAACTGTTTTTT | CASSPRQGFNEKLFF
TRBJ1-1 | 15 | TRBV5-8 | . | . | TGTGCCAGCAGCCTGGGCCTACGAGTGAACACTGAAGCTTTCTTT | CASSLGLRVNTEAFF
TRBJ2-2 | 15 | TRBV6-6 | TRBD2 | . | TGTGCCAGCATCCCATCCGGGACTACCGCCGGGGAGCTGTTTTTT | CASIPSGTTAGELFF
TRBJ2-7 | 17 | TRBV7-7 | . | . | TGTGCTAGCAGCTCCAAAAAACAGGGCGACAGGATGTACGAGCAGTACTTC | CASSSKKQGDRMYEQYF
TRBJ1-2 | 14 | TRBV7-9 | . | . | TGTGCCAGCAGAAAACAGGGTAGCAACTATGGCTACACCTTC | CASRKQGSNYGYTF